These 20 T cell receptor beta chains came from one sample sequenced in a study of cytomegalovirus exposure and HLA in healthy donors. The assay was immunoSEQ multiplex PCR, and TCRdb's table has in-frame clones only and misses some. The table includes about 120,000 clones, approximately 90% detected once. Sequencing was performed on PBMCs. The source of these receptors is a woman aged 25 to 39 in good health and CMV-seropositive.

The rearrangement uses TRBV4-2 and TRBJ2-7, with 11 bases aligning to TRBD1. Germline V gene sequence: CDR1 LGHNA, CDR2 YNFKEQ. This CDR3 spans 15 amino acids. Unmatched junction bases numbered 1, after V lost 1 base and J lost 2 bases. CDR3 in amino acids: CASSQAGQGAYEQYF. The CDR3 coding sequence is TGTGCCAGCAGCCAAGCGGGACAGGGGGCCTACGAGCAGTACTTC.

The chain couples TRBV5-1 to TRBJ2-3; possible D gene TRBD2, 6 bases. The CDR3 sequence is 13 residues long. Germline assignment: CDR1 SGHRS and CDR2 YFSETQ. The V gene lost 4 bases and the J gene lost 1 base, with 7 bases spanning the gap. CDR3 residues: CASSPGGTDTQYF. The CDR3 nucleotides are TGCGCCAGCAGCCCGGGGGGCACAGATACGCAGTATTTT.

The chain is built from TRBV30 and TRBJ2-1, with TRBD2 matching over 8 bases. The J segment lost 7 bases and the V segment lost 8 bases, leaving 4 bases of the junction unmatched. Germline CDR1 GTSNPN, CDR2 SVGIG (reference sequence). The CDR3 totals 11 residues. The chain's CDR3 is CAGGGMNEQFF. The CDR3 coding sequence is TGTGCCGGCGGGGGGATGAATGAGCAGTTCTTC.

The chain has TRBV7-2 and TRBJ2-2; TRBD1 might be the D (6 bases). V lost 5 bases to trimming and J lost 8 bases, with 18 bases between them. The V gene's germline CDR1 is SGHTA and CDR2 FQGNSA. The CDR3 contains 15 residues. The CDR3, as DNA: TGTGCCAGCAGCCCCACGCGGCAGGGGTTGGGGGAGCTGTTTTTT. Protein sequence: CASSPTRQGLGELFF.

The J gene is TRBJ1-1, the V gene TRBV5-1; TRBD1 might be the D (6 bases). The CDR3 spans 15 residues. Germline V gene data show CDR1 as SGHRS and CDR2 as YFSETQ. V lost 1 base to trimming and J lost 5 bases, with 15 bases between them. The CDR3 spells CASSLPDSPATEAFF. CDR3 bases: TGCGCCAGCAGCTTGCCGGACAGCCCTGCTACTGAAGCTTTCTTT.

The chain combines TRBV29-1 with TRBJ2-1; 13 nucleotides line up with TRBD2. The CDR3 loop spans 19 amino acids. The germline V gene has CDR1 SQVTM and CDR2 ANQGSEA. After removal of 1 base from V and 7 bases from J, the junction contained 16 bases not matched to a gene. CDR3 in amino acids: CSVEVAGLAGPNLMNEQFF. In DNA, the CDR3 is TGCAGCGTTGAAGTGGCGGGACTAGCGGGACCAAACCTTATGAATGAGCAGTTCTTC.

This sequence joins TRBV29-1 and TRBJ2-7, with a possible D match to TRBD1 (6 bases). The CDR3 runs to 12 residues. CDR1 is SQVTM and CDR2 is ANQGSEA in the germline V gene. V gave up 4 bases and J gave up 4 bases, with 11 bases separating them. The CDR3 coding sequence is TGCAGCGTTGGACAGGCTGCTTACGAGCAGTACTTC. Its translation is CSVGQAAYEQYF.

V usage is TRBV2 and J usage is TRBJ2-7; D gene uncertain. Germline CDR1 and CDR2: SNHLY and FYNNEI. V gave up 4 bases and J gave up 2 bases, with 9 bases separating them. The CDR3 is made up of 13 amino acids. The CDR3 coding sequence is TGTGCCAGCAGTGTTGGCAGAACCTACGAGCAGTACTTC. Amino acid sequence: CASSVGRTYEQYF.

This chain uses TRBV5-6 with TRBJ2-7; 7 bases agree with TRBD1. Germline CDR1 reads SGHDT; CDR2 reads YYEEEE. The V segment lost 3 bases and the J segment 7 bases; nucleotides outside the gene matches: 7. The CDR3 has 13 residues. DNA of the CDR3: TGTGCCAGCAGCTCCGACAGGGCTGGGGAGCAGTACTTC. Its protein is CASSSDRAGEQYF.

The chain joins TRBV19 to TRBJ2-2; 7 bases match TRBD2. From germline, CDR1 is LNHDA and CDR2 SQIVND (reference sequence). The V gene end was trimmed by 6 bases and the J gene end by 6 bases; junction bases not matched to a gene: 10. This CDR3 spans 15 amino acids. CDR3 nucleotides: TGTGCCAGTAGCGACAGCGGGAAGGACCCCGGGGAGCTGTTTTTT. It is translated as CASSDSGKDPGELFF.

The CDR3 sequence is CASRTGVGEKLFF. CDR3 nucleotide sequence: TGCGCCAGCAGGACAGGGGTTGGGGAAAAACTGTTTTTT. The chain carries TRBV5-1 and TRBJ1-4, with TRBD1 matching over 8 bases. CDR3 length: 13 amino acids. The J segment lost 8 bases and the V segment lost 5 bases, leaving 5 bases of the junction unmatched. Germline lookup yields CDR1 SGHRS and CDR2 YFSETQ. The variable domain in full, completed from reference TRBV5-1 and TRBJ1-4, reads KAGVTQTPRYLIKTRGQQVTLSCSPISGHRSVSWYQQTPGQGLQFLFEYFSETQRNKGNFPGRFSGRQFSNSRSEMNVSTLELGDSALYLCASRTGVGEKLFFGSGTQLSVL.

This clone has just one count. This chain connects TRBV4-3 to TRBJ2-1; 8 positions agree with TRBD2. Germline CDR1 reads LGHNA; CDR2 reads YSLEER. The CDR3 spans 15 residues. The J segment lost 4 bases and the V segment lost 1 base, leaving 3 bases of the junction unmatched. CDR3 sequence reads: CASSQGLAGYNEQFF. For the CDR3, the DNA is TGCGCCAGCAGCCAAGGTCTAGCGGGTTACAATGAGCAGTTCTTC.

The J gene is TRBJ1-2, the V gene TRBV6-5; 9 bases agree with TRBD1. The ends lost 4 bases at V and 8 bases at J; junction bases unmatched: 5. This CDR3 contains 13 residues. The germline V gene encodes CDR1 MNHEY and CDR2 SVGAGI. DNA of the CDR3: TGTGCCAGCAGTTTGGGACAGGGAAGAGGCTACACCTTC. This codes for CASSLGQGRGYTF.

The rearrangement uses TRBV7-8 and TRBJ1-2; D possibly corresponds to TRBD1 (5 bases). CDR3 length equals 14 residues. Germline CDR1 reads SGHVS; CDR2 reads FQNEAQ. With 6 bases removed from V and 4 bases from J, the gap between germline ends came to 15 bases. CDR3 nucleotide sequence: TGTGCCAGCAGTCAGAAGGGGCGAAGCTATGGCTACACCTTC. Protein: CASSQKGRSYGYTF.

The rearrangement joins TRBV28 to TRBJ2-7; 9 positions match TRBD2. Germline CDR1 reads MDHEN; CDR2 reads SYDVKM. The CDR3 sequence is 14 residues long. With 10 bases clipped from V and 5 bases from J, the junction kept 12 bases outside the gene matches. CDR3 DNA sequence: TGTGCCACTTACCCAGCGGGAGGCCTTAACGAGCAGTACTTC. This translates into CATYPAGGLNEQYF.

This clone was seen a handful of times. The J gene is TRBJ2-2, the V gene TRBV2, with D hard to call. V dropped 6 bases and J dropped 0 bases, with 11 bases sitting between them. This CDR3 has 15 amino acids. From germline, CDR1 is SNHLY and CDR2 FYNNEI. CDR3 sequence reads: CASRDLSPNTGELFF. CDR3 nucleotides: TGTGCCAGCAGAGACTTGAGCCCGAACACCGGGGAGCTGTTTTTT.

The V call is TRBV10-2, the J call TRBJ1-1; 9 bases line up with TRBD1. The CDR3 consists of 14 residues. Trimming removed 9 bases from V and 3 bases from J; junction bases left unmatched: 8. From germline, CDR1 is WSHSY and CDR2 SAAADI. The CDR3 spells CASNYRGRDTEAFF. CDR3 nucleotide sequence: TGCGCCAGTAATTACAGGGGGCGGGACACTGAAGCTTTCTTT.

This chain links TRBV2 with TRBJ1-2, with TRBD1 matching over 10 bases. The CDR3 consists of 14 residues. The V gene end was trimmed by 6 bases and the J gene end by 7 bases; junction bases not matched to a gene: 8. Germline V gene data show CDR1 as SNHLY and CDR2 as FYNNEI. The CDR3 sequence is CASRPGQGHGGYTF. Written as DNA, the CDR3 is TGTGCCAGCAGACCGGGACAGGGGCACGGTGGCTACACCTTC. Variable domain in full (rest from reference TRBV2 and TRBJ1-2): EPEVTQTPSHQVTQMGQEVILRCVPISNHLYFYWYRQILGQKVEFLVSFYNNEISEKSEIFDDQFSVERPDGSNFTLKIRSTKLEDSAMYFCASRPGQGHGGYTFGSGTRLTVV.

The CDR3 loop reads CASSLRRAARLFF. As DNA, the CDR3 is TGTGCCAGCAGCTTACGGAGGGCGGCGAGACTGTTTTTT. The V and J genes are TRBV7-2 and TRBJ1-4; D uncertain. This CDR3 comprises 13 residues. Germline-derived CDR1 and CDR2 are SGHTA and FQGNSA. V was trimmed by 2 bases and J by 13 bases, leaving 14 bases between them. Full variable domain (rest looked up from reference TRBV7-2 and TRBJ1-4): GAGVSQSPSNKVTEKGKDVELRCDPISGHTALYWYRQSLGQGLEFLIYFQGNSAPDKSGLPSDRFSAERTGGSVSTLTIQRTQQEDSAVYLCASSLRRAARLFFGSGTQLSVL.

The V call is TRBV7-9, the J call TRBJ2-5; no clear D gene. This CDR3 has 13 amino acids. CDR1 and CDR2 from the germline V gene are SEHNR and FQNEAQ (reference sequence). V was pared by 1 base and J by 2 bases, with 5 bases between. In nucleotides, the CDR3 is TGTGCCAGCAGCTTAGTTCCACAAGAGACCCAGTACTTC. Its translation: CASSLVPQETQYF.